Listed here are 31 T cell receptor beta chains from one sample, sequenced in a study of blood T cells in healthy people across ages. It was with a sample-barcoded 5' primer and a J-beta primer mix that a second PCR of roughly 6 to 11 cycles was run. MiXCR, applied by TCRdb to the 5' RACE reads, yields one record per CDR3 protein. The sample records 2 million or so distinct CDR3 sequences, roughly 52% being singletons. Sequenced sample: blood. The source is a middle-aged woman in good health.

The V call is TRBV6-2 or TRBV6-3, the J call TRBJ2-7; D is perhaps TRBD2 (5 bases). The CDR3 covers 14 residues. CDR1 and CDR2 (germline): MNHEY, SVGEGT. V lost 7 bases to trimming and J lost 3 bases, with 16 bases between them. For the CDR3, the DNA is TGTGCCAGCAATCGAGGAGGAGCTGACTACGAGCAGTACTTC. Protein sequence: CASNRGGADYEQYF.

The V gene is TRBV9, the J gene TRBJ1-2; TRBD1 matches at 7 bases. This CDR3 has 14 residues. Germline values: CDR1 SGDLS, CDR2 YYNGEE. V was pared by 2 bases and J by 3 bases, with 4 bases of the junction left unmatched. This CDR3 is CASSVDQGDYGYTF. CDR3 nucleotide sequence: TGTGCCAGCAGCGTCGACCAGGGGGACTATGGCTACACCTTC.

A few counts support this clonotype. The rearrangement links TRBV6-2 or TRBV6-3 to TRBJ2-1; no clear D. Germline V gene sequence: CDR1 MNHEY, CDR2 SVGEGT. The V end was cut by 7 bases, the J end by 5 bases, with 12 bases between. The CDR3 has 13 residues. CDR3 DNA: TGTGCCAGCACCCAGCCACATAACAATGAGCAGTTCTTC. This translates into CASTQPHNNEQFF.

The chain recombines TRBV6-5 with TRBJ2-1; TRBD2 matches at 13 bases. Trimming removed 5 bases from V and 7 bases from J; junction bases left unmatched: 5. From germline, CDR1 is MNHEY and CDR2 SVGAGI. The CDR3 sequence is 15 residues long. The CDR3 region is CASSAGTSGVNEQFF. The CDR3 region has the DNA TGTGCCAGCAGTGCTGGGACTAGCGGGGTAAATGAGCAGTTCTTC.

This clonotype has more than one count but fewer than ten. The chain links TRBV7-8 to TRBJ2-7, with 9 positions matching TRBD1. Germline CDR1 SGHVS, CDR2 FQNEAQ. CDR3 size: 18 residues. The J segment lost 4 bases and the V segment lost 5 bases, leaving 18 bases of the junction unmatched. The CDR3 nucleotides are TGTGCCAGCAGCCTCATTACAATGCCGGGACAGGGAGGGTACGAGCAGTACTTC. Protein sequence: CASSLITMPGQGGYEQYF.

The chain uses TRBV7-9 and TRBJ2-6; D call uncertain. Germline values: CDR1 SEHNR, CDR2 FQNEAQ (reference sequence). With 2 bases removed from V and 2 bases from J, the gap between germline ends came to 10 bases. The CDR3 loop spans 16 amino acids. CDR3 sequence (DNA): TGTGCCAGCAGCTTACCCCCAAGGACTGGGGCCAACGTCCTGACTTTC. Translation: CASSLPPRTGANVLTF.

This sequence joins TRBV28 and TRBJ2-2; D is unresolved. V lost 6 bases and J lost 5, with 19 bases in between. This CDR3 is built from 16 residues. CDR1 is MDHEN and CDR2 is SYDVKM in the germline V gene. The DNA of the CDR3 is TGTGCCAGCAGAGCTCTACTCATGGACGGGACCGGGGAGCTGTTTTTT. Protein product: CASRALLMDGTGELFF.

V usage is TRBV4-2 and J usage is TRBJ2-7; D is unresolved. From germline, CDR1 is LGHNA and CDR2 YNFKEQ. V lost 0 bases, J lost 3 bases, and 21 bases lay in between. This CDR3 spans 18 amino acids. CDR3 nucleotides: TGTGCCAGCAGCCAAGATGAGGAATCGCGTAATTTGGTCTACGAGCAGTACTTC. This sequence encodes CASSQDEESRNLVYEQYF.

The J gene is TRBJ2-1, the V gene TRBV24-1; D perhaps matches TRBD2 (6 bases). The germline CDR1 and CDR2 sequences are KGHDR and SFDVKD. The V end lost 4 bases, the J end lost 2 bases, and 14 bases lay between the germline ends. The CDR3 consists of 16 residues. This CDR3 reads CATSEPSGSPYNEQFF. Here the CDR3 DNA reads TGTGCCACCAGTGAACCGAGCGGGTCACCCTACAATGAGCAGTTCTTC.

This clonotype was seen a handful of times. V usage is TRBV7-2 and J usage is TRBJ2-1; possibly TRBD1 for D (5 bases). Trimming took 5 bases from V and 2 from J, leaving 16 bases between them. Germline V gives CDR1 SGHTA, CDR2 FQGNSA. The CDR3 runs to 16 residues. The CDR3 nucleotides read TGTGCCAGCAGCCGCCCCTCAGGGCCCGCCTACAATGAGCAGTTCTTC. Encoded protein: CASSRPSGPAYNEQFF.

The chain employs TRBV9 and TRBJ1-2, with a tentative D call TRBD1 (5 bases). The V end was cut by 0 bases, the J end by 8 bases, with 14 bases between. Looked up from germline, CDR1 is SGDLS and CDR2 is YYNGEE. The CDR3 extends over 14 amino acids. The CDR3 DNA follows: TGTGCCAGCAGCGTAGTCAGGGAGGATTGCGGCTACACCTTC. Encoded protein: CASSVVREDCGYTF. Full variable domain (outside the CDR3, taken from reference TRBV9 and TRBJ1-2): DSGVTQTPKHLITATGQRVTLRCSPRSGDLSVYWYQQSLDQGLQFLIQYYNGEERAKGNILERFSAQQFPDLHSELNLSSLELGDSALYFCASSVVREDCGYTFGSGTRLTVV.

This clonotype was recorded once. The J gene is TRBJ2-7, the V gene TRBV20-1, with TRBD1 as a possible D gene (6 bases). Germline CDR1 reads DFQATT; CDR2 reads SNEGSKA (reference sequence). The CDR3 extends over 11 amino acids. The CDR3 reads CSGQISYEQYF. The CDR3 region has the DNA TGCAGCGGACAGATTAGCTACGAGCAGTACTTC.

The chain couples TRBV27 to TRBJ2-1; no clear D gene. Germline V CDR1 and CDR2: MNHEY, SMNVEV (reference sequence). V lost 6 bases and J 8 bases, leaving 20 bases between the germline ends. This CDR3 region has 15 residues. The CDR3, as DNA: TGTGCCAGCAGCCCCCGTATTGGGCCCCACGATGAGCAGTTCTTC. It codes for CASSPRIGPHDEQFF.

The J gene is TRBJ2-1, the V gene TRBV7-3; D is uncertain. The CDR3 spans 14 residues. Germline assignment: CDR1 SGHTA and CDR2 FQGTGA. V lost 2 bases and J 8 bases, leaving 13 bases between the germline ends. The CDR3, as DNA: TGTGCCAGCAGCTTAGGGTCAGACCTAGATGAGCAGTTCTTC. Translation: CASSLGSDLDEQFF.

This chain uses TRBV27 with TRBJ2-1; D gene ambiguous. The CDR3 has 16 residues. The V end was cut by 4 bases, the J end by 1 base, with 14 bases between. Germline V CDR1 and CDR2: MNHEY, SMNVEV (reference sequence). CDR3 DNA sequence: TGTGCCAGCAGTTCCACCCCCGCTTATTCCTACAATGAGCAGTTCTTC. Amino acid sequence: CASSSTPAYSYNEQFF.

The chain carries TRBV6-1 and TRBJ2-1; 7 bases are a match to TRBD2. CDR1 is MNHNS and CDR2 is SASEGT in the germline V gene. Trimming took 3 bases from V and 7 from J; bases not matched to a gene: 3. The CDR3 has 13 amino acids. DNA for the CDR3: TGTGCCAGCAGTGATAGGACTAGTAATGAGCAGTTCTTC. This encodes CASSDRTSNEQFF.

The chain combines TRBV12-3 or TRBV12-4 with TRBJ2-2; 8 positions match TRBD2. The J segment lost 2 bases and the V segment lost 2 bases, leaving 4 bases of the junction unmatched. The CDR3 contains 16 residues. The CDR3 region has the DNA TGTGCCAGCAGTTTACCGGGACTAGGAAACACCGGGGAGCTGTTTTTT. It codes for CASSLPGLGNTGELFF.

This chain uses TRBV4-3 with TRBJ1-5, with D tentatively TRBD1 (6 bases). The germline V and J ends were trimmed by 0 bases and 15 bases, with 15 bases remaining between them. Germline CDR1 LGHNA, CDR2 YSLEER. This CDR3 spans 13 amino acids. CDR3 DNA: TGCGCCAGCAGCCAAGATACGGGGGGCCCGAGGCATTTT. Amino acids: CASSQDTGGPRHF.

This clonotype was observed a single time. The V and J genes are TRBV7-6 and TRBJ2-5; 14 bases are a match to TRBD2. The trim removed 4 bases at V and 0 bases at J, leaving 7 bases unmatched. The CDR3 has 18 amino acids. Germline values: CDR1 SGHVS, CDR2 FNYEAQ. For the CDR3, the DNA is TGTGCCAGCAGCTGGGACCAGACTAGCGGGGGGGACCAAGAGACCCAGTACTTC. Protein sequence: CASSWDQTSGGDQETQYF.

The sample holds a few counts of this clonotype. The rearrangement links TRBV7-8 to TRBJ2-1, with no clear D. V was clipped by 4 bases and J by 5 bases, with 6 bases between them. The CDR3 consists of 12 residues. Germline V gives CDR1 SGHVS, CDR2 FQNEAQ. CDR3 DNA: TGTGCCAGCAGCTCCCCTGACAATGAGCAGTTCTTC. It specifies CASSSPDNEQFF.

This clonotype has just a few counts. The chain recombines TRBV15 with TRBJ1-5, with D possibly TRBD1 on 5 matching bases. CDR1 LNHNV and CDR2 YYDKDF come from the germline V gene (reference sequence). Trimming shortened V by 0 bases and J by 3 bases, and 9 bases separated the two germline ends. The CDR3 covers 15 residues. The CDR3 DNA follows: TGTGCCACCAGCAGAGACAGGGCCCTCAATCAGCCCCAGCATTTT. Residues: CATSRDRALNQPQHF.

The chain uses TRBV7-2 and TRBJ2-4, with 9 bases that match TRBD2. The CDR3 is 15 residues long. The V segment lost 5 bases and the J segment 13 bases; nucleotides outside the gene matches: 15. CDR1 and CDR2 (germline): SGHTA, FQGNSA. CDR3 protein: CASSTLAGSYNEQYF. In DNA form, the CDR3 reads TGTGCCAGCAGCACCCTAGCGGGGTCCTACAATGAGCAGTACTTC.

The genes are TRBV5-1 and TRBJ2-3, with D perhaps TRBD1 (5 bases). CDR3 length: 13 residues. Trimming pared 9 bases from V and 1 base from J, leaving 12 bases between. Germline V gene lookup returns CDR1 SGHRS and CDR2 YFSETQ. In nucleotides, the CDR3 is TGCGCCACCTCACTCAGGGGCACAGATACGCAGTATTTT. Its protein is CATSLRGTDTQYF. Supplemented by reference TRBV5-1 and TRBJ2-3, the full variable domain reads KAGVTQTPRYLIKTRGQQVTLSCSPISGHRSVSWYQQTPGQGLQFLFEYFSETQRNKGNFPGRFSGRQFSNSRSEMNVSTLELGDSALYLCATSLRGTDTQYFGPGTRLTVL.

The chain recombines TRBV6-2 or TRBV6-3 with TRBJ2-5; either TRBD1 or TRBD2 may fit D (5 bases each). CDR3 length: 16 amino acids. CDR1 and CDR2 (germline): MNHEY, SVGEGT. V was trimmed by 2 bases and J by 5 bases, leaving 18 bases between them. DNA of the CDR3: TGTGCCAGCAGTTACGCGTTAGCATTGGGGGTGGAGACCCAGTACTTC. It yields the protein CASSYALALGVETQYF.

The V gene is TRBV12-5, the J gene TRBJ1-5, with D hard to call. This CDR3 is built from 12 residues. Germline V lookup: CDR1 LGHNT, CDR2 FRNRAP. Trimming cost V 1 base and J 3 bases, with 1 base left between them. CDR3 DNA: TGTGCTAGTGGTTTGGACAATCAGCCCCAGCATTTT. This translates into CASGLDNQPQHF.

The chain employs TRBV29-1 and TRBJ1-2; a possible D gene is TRBD1 (5 bases). The CDR3 totals 12 residues. With 3 bases removed from V and 3 bases from J, the gap between germline ends came to 8 bases. Germline values: CDR1 SQVTM, CDR2 ANQGSEA. CDR3 nucleotide sequence: TGCAGCGTTGACGAGGGGCACTATGGCTACACCTTC. It yields the protein CSVDEGHYGYTF.

This clonotype was found once. V usage is TRBV10-3 and J usage is TRBJ2-1; D is tentatively TRBD1 or TRBD2 (5 bases each). Trimming shortened V by 6 bases and J by 6 bases, and 12 bases separated the two germline ends. Germline assignment: CDR1 ENHRY and CDR2 SYGVKD. The CDR3 is 13 amino acids. The CDR3 reads CAISPGAINEQFF. For the CDR3, the DNA is TGTGCCATCAGCCCCGGGGCTATCAATGAGCAGTTCTTC.

The V gene is TRBV20-1, the J gene TRBJ2-4; D uncertain. Trimming shortened V by 3 bases and J by 5 bases, and 8 bases separated the two germline ends. Germline CDR1 is DFQATT and CDR2 is SNEGSKA (reference sequence). The CDR3 has 12 amino acids. CDR3 sequence reads: CSARGRENIQYF. In DNA, the CDR3 is TGCAGTGCTAGGGGTAGAGAAAACATTCAGTACTTC.

This clonotype was detected many times. The chain carries TRBV10-3 and TRBJ2-1; D gene uncertain. The V and J ends lost 3 bases and 9 bases respectively, with 9 bases between them. CDR3 length: 12 residues. The germline CDR1 and CDR2 sequences are ENHRY and SYGVKD. Here the CDR3 DNA reads TGTGCCATCAGTGAAGCTTCGACTGAGCAGTTCTTC. It yields the protein CAISEASTEQFF.

In this sample, this clonotype turned up a few times. V gene TRBV10-3 combines with J gene TRBJ1-6; no firm D call. This CDR3 is 12 amino acids long. V lost 4 bases and J lost 5, with 3 bases in between. Germline CDR1 is ENHRY and CDR2 is SYGVKD. CDR3 nucleotide sequence: TGTGCCATCAGTGTCGATAATTCACCCCTCCACTTT. The encoded protein is CAISVDNSPLHF.

This chain connects TRBV7-9 to TRBJ2-4, with D perhaps TRBD2 (5 bases). The J call may be in error: the DNA end matches TRBJ2-5 better. Germline-derived CDR1 and CDR2 are SEHNR and FQNEAQ (reference sequence). The CDR3 covers 16 residues. The chain's CDR3 is CASSLRARAAEETQYF. The CDR3 bases are TGTGCCAGCAGCTTACGGGCCAGAGCGGCGGAAGAGACCCAGTACTTC.